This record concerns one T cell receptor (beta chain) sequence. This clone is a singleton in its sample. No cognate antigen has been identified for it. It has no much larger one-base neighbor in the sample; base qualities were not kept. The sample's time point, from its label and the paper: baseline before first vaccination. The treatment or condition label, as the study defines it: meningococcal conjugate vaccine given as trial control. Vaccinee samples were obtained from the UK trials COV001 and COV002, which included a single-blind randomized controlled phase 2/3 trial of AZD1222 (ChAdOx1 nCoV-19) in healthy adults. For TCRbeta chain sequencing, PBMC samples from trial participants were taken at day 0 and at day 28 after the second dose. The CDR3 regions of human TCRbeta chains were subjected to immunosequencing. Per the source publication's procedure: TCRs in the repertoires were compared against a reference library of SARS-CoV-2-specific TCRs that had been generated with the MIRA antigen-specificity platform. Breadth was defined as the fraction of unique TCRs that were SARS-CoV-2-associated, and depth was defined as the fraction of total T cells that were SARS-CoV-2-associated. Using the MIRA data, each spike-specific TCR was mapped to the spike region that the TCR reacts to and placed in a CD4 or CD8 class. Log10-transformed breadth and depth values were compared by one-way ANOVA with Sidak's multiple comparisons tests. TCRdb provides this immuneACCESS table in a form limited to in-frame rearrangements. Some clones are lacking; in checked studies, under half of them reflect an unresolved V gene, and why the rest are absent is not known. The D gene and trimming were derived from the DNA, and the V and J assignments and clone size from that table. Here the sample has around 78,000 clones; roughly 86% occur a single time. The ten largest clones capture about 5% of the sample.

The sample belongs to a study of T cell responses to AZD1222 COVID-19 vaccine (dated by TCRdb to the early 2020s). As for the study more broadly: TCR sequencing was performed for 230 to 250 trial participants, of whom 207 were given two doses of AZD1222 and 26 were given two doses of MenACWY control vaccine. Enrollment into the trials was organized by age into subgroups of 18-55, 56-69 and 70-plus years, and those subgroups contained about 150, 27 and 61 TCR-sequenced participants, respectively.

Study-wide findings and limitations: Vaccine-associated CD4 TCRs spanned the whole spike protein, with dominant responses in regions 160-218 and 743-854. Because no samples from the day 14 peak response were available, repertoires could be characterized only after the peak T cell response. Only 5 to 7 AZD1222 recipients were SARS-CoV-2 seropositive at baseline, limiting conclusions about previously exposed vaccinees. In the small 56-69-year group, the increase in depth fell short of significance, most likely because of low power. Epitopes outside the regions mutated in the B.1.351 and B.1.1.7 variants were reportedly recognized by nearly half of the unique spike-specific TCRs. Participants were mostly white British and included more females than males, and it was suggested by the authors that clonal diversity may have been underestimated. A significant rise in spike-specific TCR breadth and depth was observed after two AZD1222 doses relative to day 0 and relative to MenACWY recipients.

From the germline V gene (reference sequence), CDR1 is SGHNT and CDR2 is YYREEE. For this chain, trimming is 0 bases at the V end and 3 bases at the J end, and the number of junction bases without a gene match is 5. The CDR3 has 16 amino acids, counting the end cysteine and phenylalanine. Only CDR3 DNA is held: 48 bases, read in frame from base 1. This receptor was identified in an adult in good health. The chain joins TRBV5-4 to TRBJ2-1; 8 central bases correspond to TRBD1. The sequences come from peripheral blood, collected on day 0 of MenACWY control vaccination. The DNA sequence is TGTGCCAGCAGCTTGGCCCCAGGGGGCCTCTACAATGAGCAGTTCTTC. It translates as CASSLAPGGLYNEQFF. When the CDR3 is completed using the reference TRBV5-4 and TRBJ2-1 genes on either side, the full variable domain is ETGVTQSPTHLIKTRGQQVTLRCSSQSGHNTVSWYQQALGQGPQFIFQYYREEENGRGNFPPRFSGLQFPNYSSELNVNALELDDSALYLCASSLAPGGLYNEQFFGPGTRLTVL.